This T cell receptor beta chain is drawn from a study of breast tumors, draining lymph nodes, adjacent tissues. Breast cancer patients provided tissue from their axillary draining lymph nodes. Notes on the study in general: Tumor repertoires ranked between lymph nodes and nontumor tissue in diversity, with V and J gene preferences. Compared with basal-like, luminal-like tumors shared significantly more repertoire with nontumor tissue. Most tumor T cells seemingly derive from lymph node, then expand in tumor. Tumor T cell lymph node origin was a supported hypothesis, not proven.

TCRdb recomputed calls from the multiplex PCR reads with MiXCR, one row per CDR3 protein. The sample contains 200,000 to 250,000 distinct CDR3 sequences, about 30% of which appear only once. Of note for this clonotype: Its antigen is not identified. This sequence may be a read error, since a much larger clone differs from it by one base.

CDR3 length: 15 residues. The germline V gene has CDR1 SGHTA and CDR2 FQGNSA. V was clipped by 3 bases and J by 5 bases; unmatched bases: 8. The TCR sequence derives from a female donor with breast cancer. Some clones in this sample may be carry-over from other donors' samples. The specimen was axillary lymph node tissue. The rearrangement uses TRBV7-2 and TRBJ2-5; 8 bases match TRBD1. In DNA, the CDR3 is TGTGCCAGCAGCTTGGGCGACAGGGGTGCGGAGACCCAGTACTTC. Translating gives CASSLGDRGAETQYF.